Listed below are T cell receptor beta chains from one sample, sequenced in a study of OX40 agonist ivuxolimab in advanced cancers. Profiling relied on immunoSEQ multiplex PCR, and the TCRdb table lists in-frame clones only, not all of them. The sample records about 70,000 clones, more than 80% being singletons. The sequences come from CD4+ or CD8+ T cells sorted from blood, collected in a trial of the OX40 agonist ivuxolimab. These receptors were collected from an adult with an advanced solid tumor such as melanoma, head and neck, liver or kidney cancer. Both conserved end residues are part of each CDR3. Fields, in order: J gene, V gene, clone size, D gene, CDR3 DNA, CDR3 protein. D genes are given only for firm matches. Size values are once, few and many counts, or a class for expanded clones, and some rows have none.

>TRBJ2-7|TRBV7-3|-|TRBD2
TGTGCCAGCAGCTTAATTCCTAGCGGGGTCTACGAGCAGTACTTC
CASSLIPSGVYEQYF
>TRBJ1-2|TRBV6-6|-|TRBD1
TGTGCCAGCAGTGGAAGGTCAGGGGGCGCGGGCTATGGCTACATCTTC
CASSGRSGGAGYGYIF
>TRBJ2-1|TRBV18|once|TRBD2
TGTGCCAGCTCACCTGGAATTGGCGGGAGTCGGAATGAGCAGTTCTTC
CASSPGIGGSRNEQFF
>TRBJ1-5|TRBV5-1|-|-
TGCGCCAGCAGCTTGGGGGGCCAGAATCAGCCCCAGCATTTT
CASSLGGQNQPQHF
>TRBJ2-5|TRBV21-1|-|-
TGTGCCAGCAGCAAAGGTCAGGGGATAGGAGAGACCCAGTACTTC
CASSKGQGIGETQYF
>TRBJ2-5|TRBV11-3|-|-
TGTGCCAGCAGCAAAACGGGCGCGGACCAAGAGACCCAGTACTTC
CASSKTGADQETQYF
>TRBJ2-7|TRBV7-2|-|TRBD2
TGTGCCAGCAGCCTCGTTAGTGGTAGCGGGAGCTCCTACGAGCAGTACTTC
CASSLVSGSGSSYEQYF
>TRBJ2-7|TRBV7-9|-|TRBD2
TGTGCCAGCAAACTAGGCGCGGGGGACTACGAGCAGTACTTC
CASKLGAGDYEQYF
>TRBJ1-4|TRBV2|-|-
TGTGCCAGCAGTGATGGTGCAACTAATGAAAAACTGTTTTTT
CASSDGATNEKLFF
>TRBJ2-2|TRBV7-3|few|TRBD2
TGTGCCAGCAGCCCGACTAGCGGGAACCCCCCCGGGGAGCTGTTTTTT
CASSPTSGNPPGELFF
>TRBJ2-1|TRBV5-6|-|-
TGTGCCAGCAGCTTGAACAATGAGCAGTTCTTC
CASSLNNEQFF
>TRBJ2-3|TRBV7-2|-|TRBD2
TGTGCCAGCAGCTCCCGACTAGCGGGGGTTGATACGCAGTATTTT
CASSSRLAGVDTQYF
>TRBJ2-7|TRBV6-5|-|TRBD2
TGTGCCACCTTGGGGGAGGGAACCTACGAGCAGTACTTC
CATLGEGTYEQYF
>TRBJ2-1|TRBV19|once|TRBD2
TGTGCCACCGGGACTAGCGGGAGACCAGCCTACAATGAGCAGTTCTTC
CATGTSGRPAYNEQFF
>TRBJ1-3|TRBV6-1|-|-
TGTGCCAGCAGCCTCTCTGGAAACACCATATATTTT
CASSLSGNTIYF
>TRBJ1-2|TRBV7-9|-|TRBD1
TGTGCCAGCAGCTATGGACAGGGCCGCTATGGCTACACCTTC
CASSYGQGRYGYTF
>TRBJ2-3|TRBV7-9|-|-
TGTGCCAGCAGCTTTTCCCTAGCCGCAGATACGCAGTATTTT
CASSFSLAADTQYF